Listed here are 27 T cell receptor beta chains from one sample, sequenced in a study of beta chain features in type 1 diabetes. Regarding the study as a whole: When Type 1 diabetes patients were examined, their TCRB CDR3s proved moderately but significantly shorter in all four CD4+ subsets.

For these TCRs, the target antigens are not known. The sequenced template was cDNA made from the entire isolated RNA. The method was immunoSEQ multiplex PCR; TCRdb's version includes in-frame clones alone and lacks a portion of them. The data show under 300,000 clones, with around 16% seen just once and approximately 0.086% held by the top ten. Sequencing was done on a sample of naive CD4+ T cells from blood. These receptors were taken from a man aged 30 to 39 with type 1 diabetes.

The chain joins TRBV9 to TRBJ2-7; 8 bases are shared with TRBD2. This CDR3 spans 15 amino acids. V shed 5 bases and J 5 bases; nucleotides not matched to a gene: 12. Per germline, CDR1 SGDLS and CDR2 YYNGEE. DNA for the CDR3: TGTGCCAGCAGTTACTTGTCGGGAGGGTCTAACGAGCAGTACTTC. As protein: CASSYLSGGSNEQYF.

This clone was counted a few times. This sequence joins TRBV30 and TRBJ2-1; 12 bases agree with TRBD2. Germline V gene data show CDR1 as GTSNPN and CDR2 as SVGIG (reference sequence). V lost 6 bases to trimming and J lost 9 bases; unmatched junction nucleotides: 9. The CDR3 runs to 14 residues. As DNA, the CDR3 is TGTGCCTGCTCTAGCGGGAGGGCCAGCAGTGAGCAGTTCTTC. The encoded protein is CACSSGRASSEQFF.

V is TRBV5-1 and J is TRBJ2-3, with TRBD2 matching over 16 bases. The J segment lost 5 bases and the V segment lost 4 bases, leaving 7 bases of the junction unmatched. Germline V gene sequence: CDR1 SGHRS, CDR2 YFSETQ. The CDR3 contains 17 residues. The CDR3: CASSPGTSGRAVDTQYF. DNA for the CDR3: TGCGCCAGCAGCCCGGGGACTAGCGGGAGGGCCGTAGATACGCAGTATTTT.

The chain combines TRBV25-1 with TRBJ2-7; D is unclear. The CDR3 contains 13 residues. Germline V gene sequence: CDR1 MGHDK, CDR2 SYGVNS. Between the trimmed V and J ends, which lost 0 bases and 6 bases, there was a span of 9 bases. CDR3 bases: TGTGCCAGCAGTGAATACGCTGCATCCGAGCAGTACTTC. Translated, it gives CASSEYAASEQYF.

The chain couples TRBV15 to TRBJ2-1; D remains unclear. Germline lookup yields CDR1 LNHNV and CDR2 YYDKDF (reference sequence). CDR3 size: 13 residues. Trimming pared 0 bases from V and 7 bases from J, leaving 7 bases between. The chain's CDR3 is CATSRDRVNEQFF. The CDR3 nucleotides are TGTGCCACCAGCAGAGATCGTGTGAATGAGCAGTTCTTC.

There are a few counts of this clone. The rearrangement joins TRBV30 to TRBJ2-1, with 11 bases aligning to TRBD2. The ends lost 1 base at V and 7 bases at J; junction bases unmatched: 21. Germline V CDR1 and CDR2: GTSNPN, SVGIG (reference sequence). The CDR3 loop spans 20 amino acids. CDR3 sequence (DNA): TGTGCCTGGAGTGGGCTTGCAACTAGCGGGAGCCACGGCGGGGGTAATGAGCAGTTCTTC. Translated, it gives CAWSGLATSGSHGGGNEQFF.

This chain uses TRBV30 with TRBJ2-1; D uncertain. In germline, CDR1 is GTSNPN, CDR2 SVGIG (reference sequence). The CDR3 is made up of 14 amino acids. Trimming pared 3 bases from V and 6 bases from J, leaving 15 bases between. This CDR3 reads CAWRPGPVANEQFF. CDR3 DNA: TGTGCCTGGAGGCCCGGACCTGTGGCCAATGAGCAGTTCTTC.

This clone came up a few times. Other DNA sequences within the sample encode an identical CDR3. The chain carries TRBV5-1 and TRBJ2-1; the D is unclear. Germline V lookup: CDR1 SGHRS, CDR2 YFSETQ. V lost 2 bases to trimming and J lost 0 bases, with 9 bases between them. The CDR3 has 15 residues. CDR3 bases: TGCGCCAGCAGCTTAGGCCCGAGCTCCTACAATGAGCAGTTCTTC. This translates into CASSLGPSSYNEQFF. The full variable domain, completed using reference TRBV5-1 and TRBJ2-1, is KAGVTQTPRYLIKTRGQQVTLSCSPISGHRSVSWYQQTPGQGLQFLFEYFSETQRNKGNFPGRFSGRQFSNSRSEMNVSTLELGDSALYLCASSLGPSSYNEQFFGPGTRLTVL.

This clone was counted a few times. The chain joins TRBV30 to TRBJ2-5; D is unresolved. The CDR3 is made up of 13 amino acids. V lost 0 bases and J 5 bases, leaving 10 bases between the germline ends. Germline values: CDR1 GTSNPN, CDR2 SVGIG (reference sequence). CDR3 protein: CAWSVNVGETQYF. The DNA of the CDR3 is TGTGCCTGGAGTGTGAATGTGGGGGAGACCCAGTACTTC.

This clone was detected only a few times. The chain carries TRBV7-9 and TRBJ2-7; 8 bases align to TRBD1. Germline V gene lookup returns CDR1 SEHNR and CDR2 FQNEAQ (reference sequence). Unmatched junction bases numbered 10, after V lost 3 bases and J lost 0 bases. The CDR3 loop spans 17 amino acids. This CDR3 is CASSLTPMGQASYEQYF. The CDR3 DNA follows: TGTGCCAGCAGCTTGACCCCGATGGGACAGGCCTCCTACGAGCAGTACTTC.

In this sample, this clone turned up a few times. This chain links TRBV18 with TRBJ2-2; D remains ambiguous. CDR1 and CDR2 from the germline V gene are KGHSH and LQKENI. Trimming removed 2 bases at V and 7 bases at J, with 8 bases between. The length of the CDR3 is 13 residues. The CDR3: CASSPVDSGELFF. The CDR3 region has the DNA TGTGCCAGCTCACCAGTCGATAGCGGGGAGCTGTTTTTT. The complete variable domain, with remaining parts taken from reference TRBV18 and TRBJ2-2, reads NAGVMQNPRHLVRRRGQEARLRCSPMKGHSHVYWYRQLPEEGLKFMVYLQKENIIDESGMPKERFSAEFPKEGPSILRIQQVVRGDSAAYFCASSPVDSGELFFGEGSRLTVL.

This clone was found a few times. This chain joins TRBV28 and TRBJ1-4; D is unclear. The J call may be wrong; the DNA end is better matched by TRBJ2-2. Germline CDR1 and CDR2: MDHEN and SYDVKM. The CDR3 spans 12 residues. Here the CDR3 DNA reads TGTGCCAGCAGTTTGCTGACAGGGGAGCTGTTTTTT. The encoded protein is CASSLLTGELFF.

This chain links TRBV7-8 with TRBJ2-7; 7 nucleotides match TRBD1. The germline V gene has CDR1 SGHVS and CDR2 FQNEAQ. The CDR3 spans 13 residues. V lost 4 bases, J lost 5 bases, and 5 bases stayed unmatched. CDR3 coding DNA: TGTGCCAGCAGCTCCGACAGGGCCCACGAGCAGTACTTC. Residues: CASSSDRAHEQYF. The full variable domain, its missing parts supplied by reference TRBV7-8 and TRBJ2-7, is GAGVSQSPRYKVAKRGQDVALRCDPISGHVSLFWYQQALGQGPEFLTYFQNEAQLDKSGLPSDRFFAERPEGSVSTLKIQRTQQEDSAVYLCASSSDRAHEQYFGPGTRLTVT.

V gene TRBV28 combines with J gene TRBJ2-7; 11 bases match TRBD2. V gave up 5 bases and J gave up 6 bases; unmatched junction bases: 18. There are 18 residues in the CDR3. The V gene's germline CDR1 is MDHEN and CDR2 SYDVKM. This CDR3 reads CASSPRFRLAGLSGEQYF. The CDR3, as DNA: TGTGCCAGCAGTCCCCGATTTAGACTAGCGGGACTCTCGGGCGAGCAGTACTTC. Based on the CDR3 plus reference TRBV28 and TRBJ2-7, the full variable domain is DVKVTQSSRYLVKRTGEKVFLECVQDMDHENMFWYRQDPGLGLRLIYFSYDVKMKEKGDIPEGYSVSREKKERFSLILESASTNQTSMYLCASSPRFRLAGLSGEQYFGPGTRLTVT.

This chain connects TRBV5-6 to TRBJ2-6; D is uncertain. CDR1 is SGHDT, CDR2 YYEEEE, per germline. Trimming removed 0 bases from V and 3 bases from J, with 7 bases in between. The CDR3 has 15 amino acids. This CDR3 reads CASSLDLNGANVLTF. The CDR3, as DNA: TGTGCCAGCAGCTTGGACCTCAATGGGGCCAACGTCCTGACTTTC.

This clone was counted only a few times. The chain uses TRBV2 and TRBJ1-1; D is ambiguous. The V end was cut by 6 bases, the J end by 8 bases, with 13 bases between. The CDR3 sequence is 12 residues long. Per the germline V gene, CDR1 is SNHLY and CDR2 is FYNNEI. The CDR3 is CASRGPASEAFF. CDR3 coding DNA: TGTGCCAGCAGAGGTCCGGCCAGCGAAGCTTTCTTT.

The V and J genes are TRBV29-1 and TRBJ1-1; 9 nucleotides agree with TRBD1. V was pared by 3 bases and J by 11 bases, with 10 bases of the junction left unmatched. This CDR3 region has 13 residues. Per the germline V gene, CDR1 is SQVTM and CDR2 is ANQGSEA. CDR3 DNA: TGCAGCGTTGAGGAGTGGACAGGGGAAGTTGCTTTCTTT. Protein sequence: CSVEEWTGEVAFF.

The table lists this clone with a few counts. V and J are TRBV7-9 and TRBJ2-1; TRBD2 is a possible D gene (5 bases). Germline loops: CDR1 SEHNR, CDR2 FQNEAQ (reference sequence). Trimming stripped 5 bases from V and 3 bases from J, with 14 bases between. The CDR3 consists of 15 residues. CDR3 amino acids: CASSTSAAGYNEQFF. DNA of the CDR3: TGTGCCAGCAGCACCTCTGCGGCGGGCTACAATGAGCAGTTCTTC.

The table lists this clone with a few counts. J is TRBJ1-1 and V is TRBV2; D gene unclear. The CDR3 sequence is 13 residues long. Germline lookup yields CDR1 SNHLY and CDR2 FYNNEI. The ends were cut back, 8 bases at V and 0 bases at J, with 10 bases in the middle. The CDR3 reads CASGGQMNTEAFF. The CDR3 DNA reads as TGTGCCAGCGGTGGGCAGATGAACACTGAAGCTTTCTTT.

The chain carries TRBV30 and TRBJ2-7; D is uncertain. The CDR3 contains 13 residues. Trimming took off 4 bases at V and 0 bases at J, with 10 bases between the two ends. The germline V gene has CDR1 GTSNPN and CDR2 SVGIG (reference sequence). CDR3 DNA sequence: TGTGCCTGGATGCTTAGTGGCTCCTACGAGCAGTACTTC. This codes for CAWMLSGSYEQYF.

The sample holds a few counts of this clone. The junction does not match germline at one end; this may be a read error. The chain carries TRBV19 and TRBJ2-2; 7 nucleotides agree with TRBD1. The CDR3 runs 15 residues. Germline lookup yields CDR1 LNHDA and CDR2 SQIVND (reference sequence). The CDR3 region is CASRNRGSNSGELFF. As DNA, the CDR3 is TGTGCCAGTCGTAACAGGGGATCGAACTCCGGGGAGCTGTTTTTT. The whole variable domain, filled in from reference TRBV19 and TRBJ2-2, reads DGGITQSPKYLFRKEGQNVTLSCEQNLNHDAMYWYRQDPGQGLRLIYYSQIVNDFQKGDIAEGYSVSREKKESFPLTVTSAQKNPTAFYLCASRNRGSNSGELFFGEGSRLTVL.

The chain uses TRBV9 and TRBJ2-1; D is undetermined. This CDR3 has 14 residues. The germline gives CDR1 SGDLS, CDR2 YYNGEE. V shed 0 bases and J shed 4 bases, with 8 bases lying between them. The CDR3 is CASSVDSVYNEQFF. CDR3 coding DNA: TGTGCCAGCAGCGTAGACAGTGTATACAATGAGCAGTTCTTC.

The chain joins TRBV27 to TRBJ2-3; TRBD2 matches at 12 bases. The CDR3 runs 14 residues. CDR1 is MNHEY and CDR2 is SMNVEV in the germline V gene (reference sequence). With 6 bases clipped from V and 6 bases from J, the junction kept 4 bases outside the gene matches. CDR3 sequence (DNA): TGTGCCAGCAGGCTAGCGGGAGGGCGGGATACGCAGTATTTT. It is translated as CASRLAGGRDTQYF.

V usage is TRBV6-5 and J usage is TRBJ1-3; D is unresolved. CDR1 and CDR2 from the germline V gene are MNHEY and SVGAGI. Trimming took off 2 bases at V and 4 bases at J, with 0 bases between the two ends. The CDR3 is 11 amino acids. Here the CDR3 DNA reads TGTGCCAGCAGTTACGGAAACACCATATATTTT. Translated, it gives CASSYGNTIYF.

The rearrangement uses TRBV29-1 and TRBJ2-5; 8 nucleotides match TRBD2. Germline-derived CDR1 and CDR2 are SQVTM and ANQGSEA. V lost 6 bases to trimming and J lost 2 bases; unmatched junction nucleotides: 5. The length of the CDR3 is 13 residues. CDR3 loop: CSVFLAGQETQYF. As DNA, the CDR3 is TGCAGCGTGTTCTTAGCGGGACAAGAGACCCAGTACTTC.

This clone was recorded a few times. The chain couples TRBV29-1 to TRBJ2-2; no clear D gene. CDR3 size: 13 residues. Germline values: CDR1 SQVTM, CDR2 ANQGSEA. The V and J ends lost 3 bases and 2 bases respectively, with 7 bases between them. The CDR3 nucleotides are TGCAGCGTTGATGGAACAAACACCGGGGAGCTGTTTTTT. Amino acid sequence: CSVDGTNTGELFF.

The chain joins TRBV29-1 to TRBJ1-1; D not certain. Per the germline V gene, CDR1 is SQVTM and CDR2 is ANQGSEA. The CDR3 covers 13 residues. Trimming took 5 bases from V and 3 from J, leaving 13 bases between them. The CDR3 is CSVFRAPDTEAFF. The CDR3 bases are TGCAGCGTTTTCAGAGCCCCCGACACTGAAGCTTTCTTT.